The TCR beta chain described here comes from a study of cytomegalovirus exposure and HLA in healthy donors. The PCR was carried out with 60 Vbeta primers and 13 Jbeta primers. Libraries were prepared by immunoSEQ multiplex PCR; TCRdb keeps only in-frame clonotypes and omits some of them. The table includes 140,000 or so clones, around 80% detected once. Study results and limitations: Links to common viral pathogens appeared, in a later analysis, for several of the most significant clusters. According to a later analysis, most TCR beta chains associated with CMV appeared HLA-restricted. Reportedly, cytomegalovirus status was diagnosed with high sensitivity and specificity. In an earlier analysis, productive rearrangement rates for most beta V segments clustered near 87% or 30%.

As to this clone: Its antigen remains unknown.

Germline lookup yields CDR1 MGHDK and CDR2 SYGVNS. Unmatched junction bases numbered 9, after V lost 4 bases and J lost 0 bases. CDR3 size: 16 residues. This chain connects TRBV25-1 to TRBJ2-7, with 7 bases identical to TRBD1. The TCR originated in a man aged 40-50 years in good health and CMV-seronegative. Sequenced input: PBMCs. CDR3 sequence: CASSASGQVYSYEQYF. The CDR3 coding sequence is TGTGCCAGCAGTGCCTCCGGACAGGTTTACTCCTACGAGCAGTACTTC.